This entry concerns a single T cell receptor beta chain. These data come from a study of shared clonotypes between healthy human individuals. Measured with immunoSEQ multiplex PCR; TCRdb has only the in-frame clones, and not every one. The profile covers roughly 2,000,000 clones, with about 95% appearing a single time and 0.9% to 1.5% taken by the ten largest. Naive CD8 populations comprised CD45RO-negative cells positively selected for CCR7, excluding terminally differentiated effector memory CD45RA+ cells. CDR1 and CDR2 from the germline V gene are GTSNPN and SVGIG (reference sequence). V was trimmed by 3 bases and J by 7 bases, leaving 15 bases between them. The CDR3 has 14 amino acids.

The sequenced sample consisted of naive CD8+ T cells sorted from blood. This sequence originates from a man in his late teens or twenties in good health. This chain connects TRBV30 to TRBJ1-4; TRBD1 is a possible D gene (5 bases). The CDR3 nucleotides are TGTGCCTGGAGAGACCCCGGGACCTCTGAAAAACTGTTTTTT. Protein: CAWRDPGTSEKLFF.